The subject of this entry is one TCR beta chain. The cohort comprised adults aged 18 to 89 years residing in about two dozen US areas. Assignments of participants to cohorts depended upon their own reported clinical history. This sample is part of a study of blood T cell repertoires in COVID-19. The wider study: Acute and convalescent COVID-19 specimens originated in the United States, Italy and Spain.

With 4 bases removed from V and 9 bases from J, the gap between germline ends came to 16 bases. The CDR3 loop spans 13 amino acids. Looked up from germline, CDR1 is SQVTM and CDR2 is ANQGSEA. In the study's own analysis: Estimates of nucleated cell counts were drawn from the amplification of reference gene primers. This table comes from immunoSEQ multiplex PCR, and its TCRdb copy is limited to in-frame clones, with some not included. V, J and clone size derive from that table, while D and trimming were established from the DNA sequence. The sample consists of around 200,000 clones, more than 75% of them appearing once.

The chain employs TRBV29-1 and TRBJ2-1; tentative D call: TRBD1 (5 bases). The sequence derives from a middle-aged man with acute COVID-19. Sequencing used PBMCs or T cells enriched from blood (not recorded which). CDR3 protein: CSVVEAGSGEQFF. CDR3 bases: TGCAGCGTTGTAGAGGCAGGGTCGGGTGAGCAGTTCTTC.